The next 28 T cell receptor beta chains were all read from a single sample in a study of Ad26.COV2.S vaccination and SARS-CoV-2 variants. Treatment indicated: approximately 18 received Ad26.COV2.S at low or high dose, single or two shots; several received placebo; per-sample allocation not given. On day 63 after the first injection, vaccine and placebo recipients gave samples. Sequenced by immunoSEQ multiplex PCR; TCRdb stores in-frame clones only, minus some. Altogether 300,000 to 400,000 clones are present, more than 70% being singletons, with the ten largest covering 1.5% to 2.5%. The specimen comprised peripheral blood, sampled in a trial of Ad26.COV2.S vaccine versus placebo. The receptors derive from a person aged 18-65 years who received the Ad26.COV2.S COVID-19 vaccine or a placebo.

V gene TRBV7-2 combines with J gene TRBJ1-2, with 7 bases that match TRBD1. This CDR3 is built from 16 residues. Unmatched junction bases numbered 6, after V lost 0 bases and J lost 2 bases. Looked up from germline, CDR1 is SGHTA and CDR2 is FQGNSA. CDR3 sequence (DNA): TGTGCCAGCAGCTTAGCGGGTGACAGGGCCAACTATGGCTACACCTTC. This gives the protein CASSLAGDRANYGYTF. The full variable domain, in which reference TRBV7-2 and TRBJ1-2 provide the parts outside the CDR3, is GAGVSQSPSNKVTEKGKDVELRCDPISGHTALYWYRQSLGQGLEFLIYFQGNSAPDKSGLPSDRFSAERTGGSVSTLTIQRTQQEDSAVYLCASSLAGDRANYGYTFGSGTRLTVV.

This clone was counted between two and nine times. The V gene is TRBV6-1, the J gene TRBJ1-1, with D perhaps TRBD1 (5 bases). There are 15 residues in the CDR3. Trimming left V 1 base short and J 0 bases short, with 9 bases between. The germline gives CDR1 MNHNS, CDR2 SASEGT. CDR3 nucleotide sequence: TGTGCCAGCAGTGAAGTTCGGGGGATGAACACTGAAGCTTTCTTT. It is translated as CASSEVRGMNTEAFF.

The gene calls are TRBV6-6 and TRBJ2-7; D is unresolved. Per the germline V gene, CDR1 is MNHNY and CDR2 is SVGAGI (reference sequence). V lost 7 bases, J lost 4 bases, and 11 bases lay in between. This CDR3 has 12 residues. CDR3 in amino acids: CASKSGGYEQYF. The CDR3 DNA reads TGTGCCAGCAAGTCCGGCGGTTACGAGCAGTACTTC.

V gene TRBV7-6 combines with J gene TRBJ2-2; D unresolved. The V gene's germline CDR1 is SGHVS and CDR2 FNYEAQ. CDR3 length: 16 amino acids. V lost 1 base and J lost 2, with 11 bases in between. The CDR3 here is CASSLGAGLNTGELFF. The CDR3 DNA reads as TGTGCCAGCAGCTTAGGGGCAGGCCTCAACACCGGGGAGCTGTTTTTT.

This chain uses TRBV6-5 with TRBJ2-4, with D possibly matching TRBD1 (5 bases). The CDR3 loop spans 15 amino acids. The germline V and J ends were trimmed by 6 bases and 0 bases, with 12 bases remaining between them. Germline CDR1 reads MNHEY; CDR2 reads SVGAGI. The CDR3 nucleotides read TGTGCCAGCAGCCTTCAGGGTTTAGCCAAAAACATTCAGTACTTC. It codes for CASSLQGLAKNIQYF.

The chain joins TRBV4-3 to TRBJ2-2; TRBD1 aligns across 8 bases. V gave up 0 bases and J gave up 1 base; unmatched junction bases: 4. CDR1 and CDR2 (germline): LGHNA, YSLEER. CDR3 size: 17 residues. CDR3 in amino acids: CASSQDPDRGNTGELFF. Written as DNA, the CDR3 is TGCGCCAGCAGCCAAGATCCCGACAGGGGGAACACCGGGGAGCTGTTTTTT.

The V and J genes are TRBV5-1 and TRBJ2-7, with 8 bases that match TRBD1. V was clipped by 4 bases and J by 5 bases; unmatched bases: 5. From germline, CDR1 is SGHRS and CDR2 YFSETQ. The CDR3 has 13 amino acids. CDR3 sequence: CASSQGARDEQYF. The CDR3 DNA reads TGCGCCAGCAGCCAGGGGGCTCGGGACGAGCAGTACTTC.

The rearrangement uses TRBV7-9 and TRBJ2-2; 8 bases match TRBD1. Germline CDR1 is SEHNR and CDR2 is FQNEAQ (reference sequence). Trimming took 1 base from V and 4 from J; bases not matched to a gene: 5. The length of the CDR3 is 16 residues. CDR3 in DNA: TGTGCCAGCAGCTTAGACGTCACAGGGGGCACCGGGGAGCTGTTTTTT. This gives the protein CASSLDVTGGTGELFF.

This clone appeared a single time. The V and J genes are TRBV5-1 and TRBJ2-2; D remains unclear. V lost 4 bases, J lost 0 bases, and 13 bases lay in between. The CDR3 contains 16 residues. CDR1 and CDR2 from the germline V gene are SGHRS and YFSETQ. The CDR3 spells CASSRDPRPNTGELFF. The CDR3 DNA sequence: TGCGCCAGCAGCCGAGACCCGAGACCGAACACCGGGGAGCTGTTTTTT.

This chain joins TRBV4-1 and TRBJ1-4; unclear D gene. Per the germline V gene, CDR1 is MGHRA and CDR2 is YSYEKL. V gave up 2 bases and J gave up 2 bases, with 9 bases separating them. The CDR3 totals 15 residues. The CDR3 sequence is CASSQLRQTNEKLFF. The CDR3 DNA follows: TGCGCCAGCAGCCAATTACGGCAGACTAATGAAAAACTGTTTTTT.

The V and J genes are TRBV5-1 and TRBJ2-5, with D possibly TRBD2 on 5 matching bases. Deletions cut 4 bases from V and 1 base from J, with 11 bases between. CDR3 length: 14 amino acids. CDR1 SGHRS and CDR2 YFSETQ come from the germline V gene. DNA of the CDR3: TGCGCCAGCAGCCCCTGGACTGTCCAAGAGACCCAGTACTTC. It yields the protein CASSPWTVQETQYF.

The CDR3 DNA is TGTGCCAGCAGTAGGGGAGGACCAACGAACTATGGCTACACCTTC. As protein: CASSRGGPTNYGYTF. The V call is TRBV6-5, the J call TRBJ1-2; tentatively, D is TRBD1 (5 bases). Trimming removed 5 bases from V and 2 bases from J, with 15 bases in between. Germline V gene lookup returns CDR1 MNHEY and CDR2 SVGAGI. The CDR3 extends over 15 amino acids.

This chain connects TRBV5-6 to TRBJ1-1; 7 bases agree with TRBD1. The CDR3 sequence is 13 residues long. V lost 1 base, J lost 11 bases, and 8 bases stayed unmatched. In germline, CDR1 is SGHDT, CDR2 YYEEEE. DNA for the CDR3: TGTGCCAGCAGCTTGACAGGGGTCCTCGCGGCTTTCTTT. It translates to CASSLTGVLAAFF.

The chain carries TRBV6-5 and TRBJ1-1; 8 nucleotides match TRBD1. The V and J ends lost 6 bases and 6 bases, in that order; junction bases with no gene match: 6. Germline lookup yields CDR1 MNHEY and CDR2 SVGAGI. The CDR3 runs 13 residues. The CDR3 is CASRAKQGAEAFF. CDR3 DNA: TGTGCCAGCAGGGCCAAACAGGGGGCTGAAGCTTTCTTT.

Written as DNA, the CDR3 is TGTGCCACCAGCAGAGATCGGGGCAAGTCCTACGAGCAGTACTTC. It encodes CATSRDRGKSYEQYF. This chain links TRBV15 with TRBJ2-7, with D possibly called TRBD1 or TRBD2 (5 bases each). The V and J ends lost 0 bases and 1 base respectively, with 10 bases between them. Germline V gene lookup returns CDR1 LNHNV and CDR2 YYDKDF (reference sequence). The CDR3 extends over 15 amino acids.

V gene TRBV7-9 combines with J gene TRBJ1-6; TRBD1 aligns across 9 bases. CDR3 length: 15 amino acids. From germline, CDR1 is SEHNR and CDR2 FQNEAQ (reference sequence). V shed 5 bases, J shed 6 bases, and the junction held 5 bases outside the gene matches. CDR3 amino acids: CASSPQGASNSPLHF. DNA of the CDR3: TGTGCCAGCAGCCCACAGGGGGCCTCTAATTCACCCCTCCACTTT.

The rearrangement joins TRBV7-9 to TRBJ2-3; D remains unclear. The CDR3 loop spans 14 amino acids. Trimming removed 1 base at V and 0 bases at J, with 5 bases between. Germline-derived CDR1 and CDR2 are SEHNR and FQNEAQ (reference sequence). This CDR3 is CASSLEISTDTQYF. The CDR3 DNA reads TGTGCCAGCAGCTTAGAAATTAGCACAGATACGCAGTATTTT.

Only a few counts were recorded for this clone. V usage is TRBV3-1 (or the pseudogene TRBV3-2) and J usage is TRBJ1-1; D is possibly TRBD1 (5 bases). Trimming left V 1 base short and J 7 bases short, with 10 bases between. This CDR3 spans 13 amino acids. CDR1 and CDR2 from the germline V gene are LGHDT and YNNKEL (reference sequence). The DNA of the CDR3 is TGTGCCAGCAGCCAAGTGAGGGGCTTTGAAGCTTTCTTT. Encoded protein: CASSQVRGFEAFF.

The chain is built from TRBV3-1 (or the pseudogene TRBV3-2) and TRBJ2-6, with D perhaps matching TRBD1 or TRBD2 (5 bases each). V gave up 2 bases and J gave up 4 bases, with 12 bases separating them. The CDR3 is 16 amino acids. Germline values: CDR1 LGHDT, CDR2 YNNKEL (reference sequence). The CDR3: CASSQPEGMGANVLTF. CDR3 DNA: TGTGCCAGCAGCCAACCTGAGGGGATGGGGGCCAACGTCCTGACTTTC.

J is TRBJ1-4 and V is TRBV4-1; D gene uncertain. V gave up 5 bases and J gave up 11 bases, with 24 bases separating them. The CDR3 runs to 16 residues. CDR1 is MGHRA and CDR2 is YSYEKL in the germline V gene. The CDR3 nucleotides read TGCGCCAGCAGCGGACGGGGTACTCAATCGATACGGAAACTGTTTTTT. Translating it yields CASSGRGTQSIRKLFF.

The J gene is TRBJ2-3, the V gene TRBV23-1; TRBD1 matches at 9 bases. TRBV23-1 qualifies as an ORF whose function is uncertain. The CDR3 covers 16 residues. J lost 2 bases, V lost 2 bases, and 5 bases had no gene match. The CDR3 sequence is CASSQRDRANTDTQYF. The CDR3 DNA reads TGCGCCAGCAGTCAAAGGGACAGGGCGAACACAGATACGCAGTATTTT.

The chain employs TRBV6-6 and TRBJ1-1, with D possibly being TRBD1 (6 bases). CDR1 MNHNY and CDR2 SVGAGI come from the germline V gene (reference sequence). The CDR3 is 12 residues long. CDR3 sequence: CAAEGVGTEAFF. Written as DNA, the CDR3 is TGTGCTGCCGAGGGGGTGGGCACTGAAGCTTTCTTT.

This rearrangement joins TRBV28 to TRBJ2-6; 7 positions agree with TRBD2. CDR3 size: 16 residues. Looked up from germline, CDR1 is MDHEN and CDR2 is SYDVKM. The trim removed 4 bases at V and 0 bases at J, leaving 3 bases unmatched. As DNA, the CDR3 is TGTGCCAGCAGTTCCTCGGGGGGCTCTGGGGCCAACGTCCTGACTTTC. Protein sequence: CASSSSGGSGANVLTF.

This chain uses TRBV6-5 with TRBJ2-5; 10 positions agree with TRBD2. After removal of 6 bases from V and 4 bases from J, the junction contained 2 bases not matched to a gene. CDR1 MNHEY and CDR2 SVGAGI come from the germline V gene. This CDR3 has 13 residues. CDR3 coding DNA: TGTGCCAGCAGAGCGGGGGGGAGAGAGACCCAGTACTTC. The encoded protein is CASRAGGRETQYF.

The V gene is TRBV6-4, the J gene TRBJ2-5; maybe TRBD2 (6 bases). The CDR3 totals 13 residues. CDR1 is MRHNA, CDR2 SNTAGT, per germline. V was trimmed by 6 bases and J by 4 bases, leaving 12 bases between them. This CDR3 reads CASSRDLRETQYF. The CDR3 coding sequence is TGTGCCAGCAGCCGGGACTTAAGAGAGACCCAGTACTTC.

About this clone: The junction shows a germline mismatch at one end, possibly a read error. The chain employs TRBV7-2 and TRBJ2-1, with 9 bases identical to TRBD1. Germline CDR1 and CDR2: SGHTA and FQGNSA. The CDR3 covers 12 residues. The CDR3: CASSRRDRDIIF. Written as DNA, the CDR3 is TGTGCCAGCAGCCGACGGGACAGGGATATCATCTTC.

The chain recombines TRBV5-6 with TRBJ2-7; D could derive from TRBD1 or TRBD2 (5 bases each). The V gene lost 5 bases and the J gene lost 6 bases, with 21 bases spanning the gap. CDR1 is SGHDT and CDR2 is YYEEEE in the germline V gene. The CDR3 extends over 15 amino acids. The CDR3 protein is CASSRDPLIVGEQYF. The CDR3 region has the DNA TGTGCCAGCAGTCGGGACCCCTTGATAGTGGGCGAGCAGTACTTC.

The chain links TRBV14 to TRBJ1-2; 8 bases agree with TRBD1. The germline V gene has CDR1 SGHDN and CDR2 FVKESK. The CDR3 contains 13 residues. Trimming took 4 bases from V and 9 from J; bases not matched to a gene: 7. CDR3 protein: CASSPRQGHSYTF. CDR3 nucleotide sequence: TGTGCCAGCAGCCCAAGACAGGGGCACAGCTACACCTTC.